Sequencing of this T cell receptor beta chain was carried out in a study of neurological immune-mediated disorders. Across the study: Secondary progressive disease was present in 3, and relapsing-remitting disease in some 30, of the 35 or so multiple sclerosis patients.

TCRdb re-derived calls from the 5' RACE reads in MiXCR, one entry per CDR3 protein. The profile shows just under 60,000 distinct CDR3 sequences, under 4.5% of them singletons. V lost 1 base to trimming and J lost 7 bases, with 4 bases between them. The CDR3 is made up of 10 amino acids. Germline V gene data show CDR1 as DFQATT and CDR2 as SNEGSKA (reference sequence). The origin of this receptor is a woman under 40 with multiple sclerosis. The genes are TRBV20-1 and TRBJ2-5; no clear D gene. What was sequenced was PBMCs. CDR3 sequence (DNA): TGCAGTGCTAGAGGTGGGACCCAGTACTTC. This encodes CSARGGTQYF.